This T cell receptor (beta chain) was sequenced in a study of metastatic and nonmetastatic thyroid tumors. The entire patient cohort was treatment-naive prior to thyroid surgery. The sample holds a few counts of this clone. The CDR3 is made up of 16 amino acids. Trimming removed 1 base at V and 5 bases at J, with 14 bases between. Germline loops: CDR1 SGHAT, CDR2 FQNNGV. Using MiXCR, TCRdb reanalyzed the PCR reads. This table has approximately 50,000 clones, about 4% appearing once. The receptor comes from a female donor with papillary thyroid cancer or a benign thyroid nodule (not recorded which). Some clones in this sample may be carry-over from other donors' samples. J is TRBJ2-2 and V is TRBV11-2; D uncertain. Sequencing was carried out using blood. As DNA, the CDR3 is TGTGCCAGCAGCTTAGGTTTCAGTGTGGTAACCGGGGAGCTGTTTTTT. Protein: CASSLGFSVVTGELFF.